This T cell receptor (beta chain) came from a study of identical twins. Study-wide results and limits: Excess sharing by twins proved weaker in beta out-of-frame sequences. The conclusions drew on cross-sectional statistical analysis instead of tracking the same donors.

From the 5' RACE reads, TCRdb called clonotypes with MiXCR, one entry per CDR3 protein. This sample has around 490,000 distinct CDR3 sequences; 20% to 25% occur once, and the top ten carry more than 0.4%. Germline CDR1 reads LNHNV; CDR2 reads YYDKDF (reference sequence). This CDR3 is built from 16 residues. V was trimmed by 3 bases and J by 7 bases, leaving 18 bases between them. On this clonotype: Its antigen is unknown.

This same sample was also part of a study on yellow fever vaccine responses in identical twins. This second study notes: In identical twins, vaccine T cell responses appeared partly shared and partly individual.

The chain is built from TRBV15 and TRBJ2-2; D uncertain. Specimen: CD4+ T cells sorted from blood. This TCR was sampled from a woman under 30 in good health. CDR3 in amino acids: CATSREGNLKGGELFF. DNA for the CDR3: TGTGCCACCAGCAGGGAAGGGAACCTGAAGGGCGGGGAGCTGTTTTTT.